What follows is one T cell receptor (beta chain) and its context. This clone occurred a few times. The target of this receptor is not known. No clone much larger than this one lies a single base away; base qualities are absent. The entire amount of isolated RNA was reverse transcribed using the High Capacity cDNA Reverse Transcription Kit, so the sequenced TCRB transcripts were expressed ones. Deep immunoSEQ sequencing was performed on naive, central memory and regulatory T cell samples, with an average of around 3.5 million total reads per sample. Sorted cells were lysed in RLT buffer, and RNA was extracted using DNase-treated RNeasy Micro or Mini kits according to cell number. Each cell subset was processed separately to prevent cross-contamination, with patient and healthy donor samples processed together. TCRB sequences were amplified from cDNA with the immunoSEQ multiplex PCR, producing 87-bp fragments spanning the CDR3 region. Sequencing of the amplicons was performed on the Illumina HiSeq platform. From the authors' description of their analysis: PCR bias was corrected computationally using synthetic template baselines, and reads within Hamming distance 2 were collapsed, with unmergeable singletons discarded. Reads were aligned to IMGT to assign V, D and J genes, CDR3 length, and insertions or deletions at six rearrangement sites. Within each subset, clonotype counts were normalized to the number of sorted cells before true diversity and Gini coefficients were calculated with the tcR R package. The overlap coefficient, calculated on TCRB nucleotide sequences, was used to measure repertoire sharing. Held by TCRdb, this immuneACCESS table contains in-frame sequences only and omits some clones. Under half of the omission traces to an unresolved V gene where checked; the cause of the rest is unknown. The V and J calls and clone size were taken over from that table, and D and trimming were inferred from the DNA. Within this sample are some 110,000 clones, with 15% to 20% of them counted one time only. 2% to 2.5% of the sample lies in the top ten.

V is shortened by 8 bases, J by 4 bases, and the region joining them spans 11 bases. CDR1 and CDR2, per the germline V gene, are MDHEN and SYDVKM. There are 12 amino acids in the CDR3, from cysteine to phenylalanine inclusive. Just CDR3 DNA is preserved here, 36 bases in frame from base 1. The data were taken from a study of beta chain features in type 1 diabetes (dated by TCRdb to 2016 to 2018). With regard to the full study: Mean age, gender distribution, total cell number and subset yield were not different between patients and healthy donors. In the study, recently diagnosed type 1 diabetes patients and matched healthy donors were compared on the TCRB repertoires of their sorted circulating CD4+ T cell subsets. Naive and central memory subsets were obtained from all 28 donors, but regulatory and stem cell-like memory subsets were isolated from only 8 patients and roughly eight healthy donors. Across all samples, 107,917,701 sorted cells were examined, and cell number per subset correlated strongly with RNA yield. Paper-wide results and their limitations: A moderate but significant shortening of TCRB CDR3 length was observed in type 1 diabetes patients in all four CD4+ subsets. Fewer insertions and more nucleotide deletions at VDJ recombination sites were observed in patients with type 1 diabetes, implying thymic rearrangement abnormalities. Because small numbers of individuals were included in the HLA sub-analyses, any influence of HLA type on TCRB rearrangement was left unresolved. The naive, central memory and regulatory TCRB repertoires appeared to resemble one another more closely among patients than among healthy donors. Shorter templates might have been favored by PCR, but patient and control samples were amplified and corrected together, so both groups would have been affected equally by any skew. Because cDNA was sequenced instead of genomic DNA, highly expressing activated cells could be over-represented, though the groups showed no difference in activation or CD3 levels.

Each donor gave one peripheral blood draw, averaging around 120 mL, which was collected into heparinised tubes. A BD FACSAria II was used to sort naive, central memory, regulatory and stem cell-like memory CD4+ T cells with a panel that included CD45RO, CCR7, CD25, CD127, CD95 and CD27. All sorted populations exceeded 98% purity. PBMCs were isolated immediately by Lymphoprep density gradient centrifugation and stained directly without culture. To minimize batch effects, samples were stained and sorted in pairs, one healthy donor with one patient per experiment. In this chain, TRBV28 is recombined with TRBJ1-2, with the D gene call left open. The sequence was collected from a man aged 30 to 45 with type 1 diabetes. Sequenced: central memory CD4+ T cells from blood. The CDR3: CASGSQSYGYTF. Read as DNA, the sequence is TGTGCCAGCGGTTCTCAGAGCTATGGCTACACCTTC.